These T cell receptor beta chains were read from a single sample in a study of metastatic and nonmetastatic thyroid tumors. TCRdb reprocessed the PCR reads via MiXCR. The repertoire holds about 15,000 clones, with approximately 25% as singletons. Sequencing input: tumor tissue. All receptors come from a female donor with papillary thyroid cancer or a benign thyroid nodule (not recorded which). Some clones in this sample may be carry-over from other donors' samples. The CDR3 runs from the conserved cysteine through the conserved F or W. The order of the fields is V gene, J gene, D gene, clone size, CDR3 DNA, CDR3 protein. D genes are given only for firm matches. Expanded clones get a size class; other rows say once, few or many, or leave the size out.

v_call: TRBV6-5
j_call: TRBJ1-5
d_call: NA
clone_size: NA
cdr3_nt: TGTGCCAGCAGTACTACCTGGACCCCTGGGGGCAATCAGCCCCAGCATTTT
cdr3_aa: CASSTTWTPGGNQPQHF

v_call: TRBV11-1
j_call: TRBJ2-2
d_call: NA
clone_size: NA
cdr3_nt: TGTGCCAGCAGCTCGTGGGGACAAAAGAACACCGGGGAGCTGTTTTTT
cdr3_aa: CASSSWGQKNTGELFF

v_call: TRBV12-3/TRBV12-4
j_call: TRBJ2-2
d_call: NA
clone_size: few
cdr3_nt: TGTGCCAGCACCTTAGGAGGCAACACCGGGGAGCTGTTTTTT
cdr3_aa: CASTLGGNTGELFF

v_call: TRBV27
j_call: TRBJ1-1
d_call: NA
clone_size: NA
cdr3_nt: TGTGCCAGCAGTTTATGGGGTCGGAACACTGAAGCTTTCTTT
cdr3_aa: CASSLWGRNTEAFF

v_call: TRBV6-1
j_call: TRBJ2-2
d_call: TRBD1
clone_size: many
cdr3_nt: TGTGCCAGCAGTGATCAGACAGGGCTCCACGCGAACACCGGGGAGCTGTTTTTT
cdr3_aa: CASSDQTGLHANTGELFF

v_call: TRBV20-1
j_call: TRBJ2-1
d_call: NA
clone_size: medium-sized
cdr3_nt: TGCAGTGCGCTTGCGCCACTAAACAATGAGCAGTTCTTC
cdr3_aa: CSALAPLNNEQFF

v_call: TRBV3-1
j_call: TRBJ2-7
d_call: NA
clone_size: few
cdr3_nt: TGTGCCAGTAGCAGCAAGGGTACATACGAGCAGTACTTC
cdr3_aa: CASSSKGTYEQYF

v_call: TRBV3-1
j_call: TRBJ1-4
d_call: NA
clone_size: NA
cdr3_nt: TGTGCCAGCAGCCAGCCGACAGGCTCCAATGAAAAACTGTTTTTT
cdr3_aa: CASSQPTGSNEKLFF

v_call: TRBV7-3
j_call: TRBJ2-3
d_call: NA
clone_size: many
cdr3_nt: TGTGCCAGCAGCTTCGGGACCGGCACAGATACGCAGTATTTT
cdr3_aa: CASSFGTGTDTQYF

v_call: TRBV6-1
j_call: TRBJ2-7
d_call: NA
clone_size: few
cdr3_nt: TGTGCCAGCAGTGACAGGGGAGTGGGCGAGCAGTACTTC
cdr3_aa: CASSDRGVGEQYF

v_call: TRBV28
j_call: TRBJ2-7
d_call: NA
clone_size: few
cdr3_nt: TGTGCCAGCAGTTTATTGGGCAGGGAGGACGAGCAGTACTTC
cdr3_aa: CASSLLGREDEQYF

v_call: TRBV28
j_call: TRBJ1-5
d_call: NA
clone_size: many
cdr3_nt: TGTGCCAGCCACGTGGGGCTCTGGGGGGAAAATCAGCCCCAGCATTTT
cdr3_aa: CASHVGLWGENQPQHF

v_call: TRBV10-2
j_call: TRBJ1-5
d_call: NA
clone_size: medium-sized
cdr3_nt: TGCGCCAGCAGACACGGCGAGCAGCCCCAGCATTTT
cdr3_aa: CASRHGEQPQHF

v_call: TRBV19
j_call: TRBJ1-2
d_call: NA
clone_size: few
cdr3_nt: TGTGCCAGTAGTAGTATCGAGACAAATATTTATGGCTACACCTTC
cdr3_aa: CASSSIETNIYGYTF

v_call: TRBV4-1
j_call: TRBJ2-7
d_call: TRBD2
clone_size: few
cdr3_nt: TGCGCCAGCAGCCAAGATTGGCAACCCGGACTAGCGGCCTCCTACGAGCAGTACTTC
cdr3_aa: CASSQDWQPGLAASYEQYF

v_call: TRBV6-5
j_call: TRBJ2-7
d_call: NA
clone_size: few
cdr3_nt: TGTGCCAGCAGTTACTCTGGCTCCTACGAGCAGTACTTC
cdr3_aa: CASSYSGSYEQYF

v_call: TRBV20-1
j_call: TRBJ2-7
d_call: NA
clone_size: NA
cdr3_nt: TGCAGTGCTGCCACGGGGCCGGGCGAGCAGTACTTC
cdr3_aa: CSAATGPGEQYF

v_call: TRBV7-3
j_call: TRBJ2-1
d_call: TRBD2
clone_size: NA
cdr3_nt: TGTGCCAGCAGCCCTAGCGGGACTTACAATGAGCAGTTCTTC
cdr3_aa: CASSPSGTYNEQFF

v_call: TRBV30
j_call: TRBJ2-7
d_call: TRBD1
clone_size: once
cdr3_nt: TGTGCCTGGACACAACCGACAGGGATTCCTCGGGAGCAGTACTTC
cdr3_aa: CAWTQPTGIPREQYF

v_call: TRBV5-6
j_call: TRBJ1-2
d_call: NA
clone_size: many
cdr3_nt: TGTGCCAGCAGCTTTTTTTTCGGGGGGCTCGGCTATGGCTACACCTTC
cdr3_aa: CASSFFFGGLGYGYTF

v_call: TRBV20-1
j_call: TRBJ2-3
d_call: NA
clone_size: NA
cdr3_nt: TGCAGTGCTAACCAGGGGGACTGTACAGATACGCAGTATTTT
cdr3_aa: CSANQGDCTDTQYF

v_call: TRBV18
j_call: TRBJ2-7
d_call: NA
clone_size: many
cdr3_nt: TGTGCCAGCTCACCACGCGGCAGGGCCTACGAGCAGTACTTC
cdr3_aa: CASSPRGRAYEQYF

v_call: TRBV6-1
j_call: TRBJ2-7
d_call: NA
clone_size: medium-sized
cdr3_nt: TGTGCCAGCGGGGGGACATATTCCTACGAGCAGTACTTC
cdr3_aa: CASGGTYSYEQYF

v_call: TRBV2
j_call: TRBJ1-2
d_call: NA
clone_size: few
cdr3_nt: TGTGCCAGCAGAGCCTCCGGGACTAACTATGGCTACACCTTC
cdr3_aa: CASRASGTNYGYTF

v_call: TRBV27
j_call: TRBJ2-1
d_call: NA
clone_size: medium-sized
cdr3_nt: TGTGCCAGCAGTTTGGGGTTTATAGGCTACAATGAGCAGTTCTTC
cdr3_aa: CASSLGFIGYNEQFF

v_call: TRBV27
j_call: TRBJ1-4
d_call: TRBD1
clone_size: many
cdr3_nt: TGTGCCAGCAGTTTATTCGGGACAGGGTATGAAAAACTGTTTTTT
cdr3_aa: CASSLFGTGYEKLFF

v_call: TRBV28
j_call: TRBJ2-6
d_call: TRBD1
clone_size: many
cdr3_nt: TGTGCCAGCAGTTTTAGGGGGACAGGGAACTCTGGGGCCAACGTCCTGACTTTC
cdr3_aa: CASSFRGTGNSGANVLTF

v_call: TRBV14
j_call: TRBJ2-2
d_call: NA
clone_size: NA
cdr3_nt: TGTGCCAGCAGCCGGGAGGTCGGGAACACCGGGGAGCTGTTTTTT
cdr3_aa: CASSREVGNTGELFF

v_call: TRBV6-5
j_call: TRBJ2-7
d_call: TRBD2
clone_size: NA
cdr3_nt: TGTGCCAGCAGTTCCGGGGGGAGGCGGCGGCAGTACTTC
cdr3_aa: CASSSGGRRRQYF

v_call: TRBV15
j_call: TRBJ1-5
d_call: NA
clone_size: many
cdr3_nt: TGTGCCACCAGCAGGGGGGGGGGGGGTAGCAATCAGCCCCAGCATTTT
cdr3_aa: CATSRGGGGSNQPQHF

v_call: TRBV20-1
j_call: TRBJ2-2
d_call: NA
clone_size: many
cdr3_nt: TGCAGTGCTAGAGATATAGCGCAGACCGGGGAGCTGTTTTTT
cdr3_aa: CSARDIAQTGELFF

v_call: TRBV20-1
j_call: TRBJ1-5
d_call: NA
clone_size: many
cdr3_nt: TGCAGTGCTAGTCTTCTGGTACGGGGGACCGGATATAGCAATCAGCCCCAGCATTTT
cdr3_aa: CSASLLVRGTGYSNQPQHF

v_call: TRBV5-6
j_call: TRBJ2-7
d_call: NA
clone_size: NA
cdr3_nt: TGTGCCAGCAGCTACCCTGAACCGGGACTGACGAAATGGGAGCAGTACTTC
cdr3_aa: CASSYPEPGLTKWEQYF

v_call: TRBV12-3/TRBV12-4
j_call: TRBJ2-1
d_call: TRBD2
clone_size: medium-sized
cdr3_nt: TGTGCCAGCAGTTTCGGCGGGAGCTCCTACAATGAGCAGTTCTTC
cdr3_aa: CASSFGGSSYNEQFF

v_call: TRBV3-1
j_call: TRBJ1-3
d_call: NA
clone_size: NA
cdr3_nt: TGTGCCAGCATCGTTGACAGCTCTGGCAACACCATATATTTT
cdr3_aa: CASIVDSSGNTIYF

v_call: TRBV7-9
j_call: TRBJ2-7
d_call: TRBD1
clone_size: medium-sized
cdr3_nt: TGTGCCAGCAGCCTCACAGGGGTGGACTACGAGCAGTACTTC
cdr3_aa: CASSLTGVDYEQYF

v_call: TRBV6-1
j_call: TRBJ2-5
d_call: NA
clone_size: few
cdr3_nt: TGTGCCAGCAGTGAATCATCCGGGGACCAAGAGACCCAGTACTTC
cdr3_aa: CASSESSGDQETQYF

v_call: TRBV13
j_call: TRBJ2-7
d_call: NA
clone_size: NA
cdr3_nt: TGTGCCAGCAGCCCCCGCAGCGGATACGAGCAGTACTTC
cdr3_aa: CASSPRSGYEQYF

v_call: TRBV6-1
j_call: TRBJ1-1
d_call: NA
clone_size: NA
cdr3_nt: TGTGCCAGCTGGACGGGACAAATGAACACTGAAGCTTTCTTT
cdr3_aa: CASWTGQMNTEAFF

v_call: TRBV11-2
j_call: TRBJ2-2
d_call: NA
clone_size: medium-sized
cdr3_nt: TGTGCCAGCAGCTTAGTTCGGGAGTACGGGGAGCTGTTTTTT
cdr3_aa: CASSLVREYGELFF

v_call: TRBV6-1
j_call: TRBJ2-7
d_call: NA
clone_size: few
cdr3_nt: TGTGCCAGCAGAACGGGCCTAGGCTACGAGCAGTACTTC
cdr3_aa: CASRTGLGYEQYF